This paragraph covers one T cell receptor (beta chain) sequence. This clonotype has at least ten counts. Its antigen is currently not known. Base qualities are not provided; no much larger clone lies one nucleotide away. This sample is drawn from a study of T cells in Graves' hyperthyroidism and ophthalmopathy (dated by TCRdb to the late 2010s). Broadly, across the study: Peripheral blood was collected at initial diagnosis, before any treatment. The 100 discovery patients were divided at random into training and test sets in a 7:3 ratio. Whether ophthalmopathy could be predicted prospectively was tested in an independent validation cohort made up of some 20 hyperthyroidism patients plus 17 patients who later progressed to ophthalmopathy. To identify TCR V-J signatures that set the groups apart, the researchers used a discovery cohort of approximately 98 patients, made up of 40 to 45 with Graves' ophthalmopathy and some 55 with stable Graves' hyperthyroidism. Once sampling was done, hyperthyroidism patients were given methimazole at a starting dose of 30 mg daily, whereas ophthalmopathy patients were given high-dose intravenous methylprednisolone. Thyroid tissue and blood T-cell repertoires from six Graves' hyperthyroidism patients were also compared in the study. The paper describes TCR Vbeta CDR3 sequencing of roughly 130 peripheral blood samples, made up of approximately 40 ophthalmopathy patients, some 80 hyperthyroidism patients and roughly 17 progressor patients.

The TCR beta CDR3 regions were amplified from RNA transcripts. The TCR CDR3 was subjected to a first round of RT-PCR using the HTBI primer set and the Qiagen OneStep RT-PCR kit. Libraries were constructed in a second round of multiplex PCR, after which size selection and purification were performed. Sequencing of the libraries was done on an Illumina HiSeq2000 using paired-end 100 bp reads. Per the original workflow: SOAPnuke was used to process the raw data, with reads discarded if the reads contained adapters or uncalled bases, had a mean Phred below 15, or lacked an exact constant-primer or identifier match. COPE v1.2.5 was used to merge the high-quality paired reads, and each unique nucleotide sequence was defined as a clonotype. MiTCR v1.1 was used to align the clonotypes against IMGT TRBV, TRBD and TRBJ reference segments. The analysis was restricted to V-J combinations with a frequency above 0.0001, which together covered roughly 99% of the repertoires. A TCS score was defined as the ratio between F50 (clonal expansion) and ExV (chaos), using BLOSUM62-based TCRdist between CDR3 peptides within each V-J. Welch's t-statistics and random forest reduced fewer than 600 V-J features to 13, which were used in a naive Bayes classifier (R e1071). TCRdb's own reprocessing of the public reads used fastp at Q25 and MiXCR and kept productive beta chains. Each record represents a unique CDR3 protein, reported with the most common genes and DNA among its rows. The V and J calls come from TCRdb's annotation, not from the publication. Here the sample has 500,000 to 650,000 distinct CDR3 sequences; approximately 14% occur a single time. The top ten clonotypes cover around 13% of the sample.

Including cysteine and phenylalanine, the CDR3 has 15 amino acids. Only CDR3 DNA is held: 45 bases, read in frame from base 1. Relative to germline, V is 3 bases shorter and J is 1 base shorter, with 12 bases between their ends. As encoded in the germline V gene, CDR1 is SGHTA while CDR2 is FQGNSA. General findings and caveats noted by the study authors: No statistical method was used to set the sample size in advance, and investigators knew the group allocation. In validation, the model predicted progression to ophthalmopathy with around 71% sensitivity and around 72% specificity, a median of about six months before onset. Most expanded thyroid clonotypes (frequency above 0.001) were also detected in blood, a finding suggesting that blood repertoires may reflect thyroid immune responses. A model built on a 13 V-J signature distinguished ophthalmopathy from stable hyperthyroidism, reaching around 87% sensitivity and approximately 83% specificity in cross-validation and 80%/75% in testing.

Moderately to severely active disease, a Clinical Activity Score of at least 3, a NOSPECS grade of at least 4, and a duration under 3 months were present in ophthalmopathy patients. Exclusion was applied to patients with uncontrolled infections, other autoimmune diseases, pregnancy or lactation. Diagnoses were based on clinical symptoms, serum thyroxine and TRAb, thyroid ultrasound and orbital computed tomography. Ficoll-Paque density gradient centrifugation was used to isolate PBMCs from approximately 10 ml of fresh peripheral blood. Trizol reagent was used to extract total RNA, and RNA quality was then checked on an Agilent 2100 Bioanalyzer.

Recombination connected TRBV7-2 to TRBJ2-5; TRBD2 could be the D gene, as 6 bases match. The source is a woman aged 45 to 65 with Graves' ophthalmopathy. What was sequenced was blood. At the DNA level, the sequence is TGTGCCAGCAGCTTCATTAGCGGATTCCAAGAGACCCAGTACTTC. Protein translation: CASSFISGFQETQYF.